This T cell receptor beta chain was obtained from a study of shared clonotypes between healthy human individuals. Findings and caveats of the study: Generally, naive subsets came out with larger estimated richness than memory subsets. A few donors showed sharing of about 4.8% of naive CD4 clonotypes. Sharing of clonotypes among donors was expected to vary with sequencing depth.

CD8 memory fractions consisted of CD45RO+ and CCR7-negative CD45RA+ TemRA cells together. Of note for this clone: Its antigen is unidentified.

Here immunoSEQ multiplex PCR was the method, and the copy in TCRdb shows in-frame clones only, minus some. The sample records 100,000 or so clones, less than 75% being singletons. V was shortened by 1 base and J by 0 bases, with 7 bases between the two germline ends. Germline CDR1 reads LNHNV; CDR2 reads YYDKDF (reference sequence). The CDR3 has 15 amino acids. What was sequenced was memory CD8+ T cells sorted from blood. Subset defined: CD45RO+ cells pooled with CCR7-negative TemRA cells. The chain uses TRBV15 and TRBJ1-5, with unresolved D. The clonotype originates from a woman aged 25 to 39 in good health. The CDR3 region is CATSRVSFSNQPQHF. In nucleotides, the CDR3 is TGTGCCACCAGCAGAGTCAGCTTTAGCAATCAGCCCCAGCATTTT.